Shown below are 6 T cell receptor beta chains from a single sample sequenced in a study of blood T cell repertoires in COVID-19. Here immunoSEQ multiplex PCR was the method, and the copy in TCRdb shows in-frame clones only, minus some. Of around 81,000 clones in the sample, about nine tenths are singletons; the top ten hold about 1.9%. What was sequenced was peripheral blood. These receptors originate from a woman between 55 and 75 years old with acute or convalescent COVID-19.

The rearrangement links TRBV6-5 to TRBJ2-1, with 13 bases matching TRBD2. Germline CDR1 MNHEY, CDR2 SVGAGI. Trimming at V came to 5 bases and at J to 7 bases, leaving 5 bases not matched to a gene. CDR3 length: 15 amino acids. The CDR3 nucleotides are TGTGCCAGCAGTCGGACTAGCGGGGGACCGAATGAGCAGTTCTTC. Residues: CASSRTSGGPNEQFF.

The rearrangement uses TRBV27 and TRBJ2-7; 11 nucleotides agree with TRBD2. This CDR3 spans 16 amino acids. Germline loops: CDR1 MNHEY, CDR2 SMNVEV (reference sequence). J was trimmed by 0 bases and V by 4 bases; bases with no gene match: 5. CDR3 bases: TGTGCCAGCAGTTCACTTAGCGGGAGGGGCTCCTACGAGCAGTACTTC. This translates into CASSSLSGRGSYEQYF.

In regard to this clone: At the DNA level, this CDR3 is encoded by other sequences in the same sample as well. CDR3 sequence: CASSLQGSGELFF. The CDR3 nucleotides read TGTGCCAGCAGCTTACAGGGGTCCGGGGAGCTGTTTTTT. The V call is TRBV11-3, the J call TRBJ2-2; maybe TRBD1 (6 bases). V was pared by 2 bases and J by 6 bases, with 7 bases between. Germline lookup yields CDR1 SGHNT and CDR2 YENEEA. This CDR3 contains 13 residues.

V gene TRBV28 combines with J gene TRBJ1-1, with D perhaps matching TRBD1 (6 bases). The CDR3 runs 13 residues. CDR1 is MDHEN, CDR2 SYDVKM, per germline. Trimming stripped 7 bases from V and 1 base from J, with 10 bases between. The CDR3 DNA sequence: TGTGCCAGCATTGGACAGTCGAACACTGAAGCTTTCTTT. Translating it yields CASIGQSNTEAFF.

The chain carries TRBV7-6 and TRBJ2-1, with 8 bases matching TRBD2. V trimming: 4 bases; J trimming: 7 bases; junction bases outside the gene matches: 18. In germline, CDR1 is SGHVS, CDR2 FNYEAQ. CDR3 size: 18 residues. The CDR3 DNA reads TGTGCCAGCAGCTCTCTACAGCCGAGCGGGAGCTTCAGGAATGAGCAGTTCTTC. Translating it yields CASSSLQPSGSFRNEQFF.

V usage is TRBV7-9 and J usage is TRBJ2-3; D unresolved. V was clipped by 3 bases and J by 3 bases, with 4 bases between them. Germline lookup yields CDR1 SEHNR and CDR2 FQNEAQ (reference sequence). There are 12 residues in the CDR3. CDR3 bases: TGTGCCAGCAGCTTTAGTACAGATACGCAGTATTTT. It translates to CASSFSTDTQYF.